This T cell receptor beta chain derives from a study of Ad26.COV2.S vaccination and SARS-CoV-2 variants. General study results and limits: Comparability of non-spike TCR breadth was observed across vaccine and placebo recipients.

As to this clone: What it binds is unknown.

Germline V gene sequence: CDR1 MGHDK, CDR2 SYGVNS. The CDR3 is 12 residues long. After removal of 10 bases from V and 1 base from J, the junction contained 1 base not matched to a gene. Sequencing was performed with immunoSEQ multiplex PCR; in TCRdb, only in-frame clones are kept and a portion is missing. The repertoire holds approximately 460,000 clones, with roughly 87% as singletons. Treatment described: around 19 received Ad26.COV2.S at low or high dose, single or two shots; roughly five received placebo; per-sample allocation not given. The study sampled participants on day 63 after the first vaccine or placebo injection. This person who donated was an adult of 18-55 years in Boston.

Sequencing was performed on peripheral blood, taken in a trial of Ad26.COV2.S vaccine versus placebo. The chain has TRBV25-1 and TRBJ2-3; 8 positions match TRBD2. The TCR was taken from a person between 18 and 65 years old who received the Ad26.COV2.S COVID-19 vaccine or a placebo. DNA of the CDR3: TGTGCCACAGCGGGGGGCACAGATACGCAGTATTTT. It codes for CATAGGTDTQYF.